The 17 T cell receptor beta chains reported below all come from one sample, sequenced in a study of blood T cell repertoires in COVID-19. The data were produced by immunoSEQ multiplex PCR, yet TCRdb's version contains in-frame clones alone and is incomplete. This table has about 210,000 clones, 65% to 90% appearing once. Material: peripheral blood. Receptor source: a man aged 50 or older with active or convalescent COVID-19.

The chain combines TRBV10-3 with TRBJ1-5, with D tentatively TRBD1 (5 bases). CDR1 is ENHRY and CDR2 is SYGVKD in the germline V gene. The CDR3 runs to 13 residues. Trimming took off 10 bases at V and 5 bases at J, with 15 bases between the two ends. The CDR3 coding sequence is TGTGCCACCTCGGACATGCAGGATCAGCCCCAGCATTTT. Translated: CATSDMQDQPQHF.

The CDR3 spells CASSPDSGGAVDEQFF. CDR3 DNA sequence: TGCGCCAGCAGCCCGGATAGCGGGGGGGCCGTTGATGAGCAGTTCTTC. The rearrangement joins TRBV5-1 to TRBJ2-1, with TRBD2 matching 11 bases. The CDR3 sequence is 16 residues long. After removal of 4 bases from V and 8 bases from J, the junction contained 11 bases not matched to a gene. Germline lookup yields CDR1 SGHRS and CDR2 YFSETQ.

The CDR3 sequence is CASSLDRYEQYF. CDR3 bases: TGTGCCAGCAGCTTAGACCGGTACGAGCAGTACTTC. The rearrangement uses TRBV11-1 and TRBJ2-7; D is ambiguous. This CDR3 is built from 12 residues. Germline loops: CDR1 SGHAT, CDR2 FQDESV (reference sequence). Trimming removed 1 base at V and 4 bases at J, with 5 bases between.

The chain joins TRBV2 to TRBJ2-2; tentatively, D is TRBD1 (6 bases). Trimming stripped 8 bases from V and 6 bases from J, with 16 bases between. The germline gives CDR1 SNHLY, CDR2 FYNNEI. The CDR3 covers 14 residues. CDR3 DNA: TGTGCCAGCGGGGGCTCAGGAGATCCCGGGGAGCTGTTTTTT. Amino acid sequence: CASGGSGDPGELFF.

The CDR3 reads CASSLSALASREQYF. In DNA form, the CDR3 reads TGTGCCAGCAGCTTGTCTGCACTAGCGAGCCGCGAGCAGTACTTC. J is TRBJ2-7 and V is TRBV5-6, with 7 positions matching TRBD2. The V segment lost 1 base and the J segment 6 bases; nucleotides outside the gene matches: 10. The germline gives CDR1 SGHDT, CDR2 YYEEEE. CDR3 size: 15 residues. Full variable domain (rest looked up from reference TRBV5-6 and TRBJ2-7): DAGVTQSPTHLIKTRGQQVTLRCSPKSGHDTVSWYQQALGQGPQFIFQYYEEEERQRGNFPDRFSGHQFPNYSSELNVNALLLGDSALYLCASSLSALASREQYFGPGTRLTVT.

The chain is built from TRBV7-6 and TRBJ2-7; 7 nucleotides line up with TRBD1. Trimming at V came to 4 bases and at J to 2 bases, leaving 8 bases not matched to a gene. The CDR3 spans 15 residues. CDR1 and CDR2 (germline): SGHVS, FNYEAQ. The CDR3 DNA reads as TGTGCCAGCAGCTCTGAACAGGGGATTGCCTACGAGCAGTACTTC. Encoded protein: CASSSEQGIAYEQYF.

This clone appeared once. The chain carries TRBV20-1 and TRBJ2-6, with 8 nucleotides matching TRBD1. The CDR3 sequence is 16 residues long. Per the germline V gene, CDR1 is DFQATT and CDR2 is SNEGSKA (reference sequence). V dropped 3 bases and J dropped 6; count of bases not matched to a gene: 10. The CDR3 region has the DNA TGCAGTGCTAGTAGCCAGGGGGCGTCTACGGCCAACGTCCTGACTTTC. Its protein product is CSASSQGASTANVLTF.

The chain couples TRBV6-5 to TRBJ1-6, with D possibly matching TRBD1 (6 bases). Trimming left V 4 bases short and J 7 bases short, with 8 bases between. This CDR3 is 13 amino acids long. The V gene's germline CDR1 is MNHEY and CDR2 SVGAGI. The CDR3 coding sequence is TGTGCCAGCAGTTCAGGGGACAATTCACCCCTCCACTTT. This sequence encodes CASSSGDNSPLHF.

This chain connects TRBV7-3 to TRBJ1-1; D gene ambiguous. The CDR3 has 14 amino acids. The germline V and J ends were trimmed by 0 bases and 9 bases, with 14 bases remaining between them. CDR1 and CDR2 (germline): SGHTA, FQGTGA. The CDR3 is CASSLTTSSEQAFF. Written as DNA, the CDR3 is TGTGCCAGCAGCTTAACTACTTCATCTGAGCAAGCTTTCTTT.

This clone was found once. The CDR3 loop reads CASRRGGGSTDYGYTF. The CDR3 DNA reads TGTGCCAGCAGGCGTGGCGGTGGTTCAACGGACTATGGCTACACCTTC. This rearrangement joins TRBV2 to TRBJ1-2; unclear D gene. Germline CDR1 reads SNHLY; CDR2 reads FYNNEI. The CDR3 contains 16 residues. V lost 6 bases and J lost 3, with 20 bases in between.

CDR3 protein: CASSLFMRESTDTQYF. The CDR3 DNA reads TGTGCCAGCAGCTTGTTTATGCGGGAGAGCACAGATACGCAGTATTTT. This rearrangement joins TRBV5-4 to TRBJ2-3; TRBD2 matches 7 bases. V dropped 1 base and J dropped 0; count of bases not matched to a gene: 5. This CDR3 has 16 amino acids. CDR1 and CDR2 (germline): SGHNT, YYREEE (reference sequence). The full variable domain, with the rest looked up from reference TRBV5-4 and TRBJ2-3, is ETGVTQSPTHLIKTRGQQVTLRCSSQSGHNTVSWYQQALGQGPQFIFQYYREEENGRGNFPPRFSGLQFPNYSSELNVNALELDDSALYLCASSLFMRESTDTQYFGPGTRLTVL.

The chain links TRBV9 to TRBJ1-1; possible D gene TRBD1, 5 bases. The CDR3 consists of 17 residues. V lost 0 bases to trimming and J lost 6 bases, with 21 bases between them. Germline V gene data show CDR1 as SGDLS and CDR2 as YYNGEE. The CDR3 DNA reads TGTGCCAGCAGCGTAGCTACAAGTGGCAGGGCAGGGTCTGAAGCTTTCTTT. Its protein is CASSVATSGRAGSEAFF.

In its sample, this clone was seen once. The CDR3 nucleotides read TGTGCCAGCAGCTTGGGACTAGCGGACCTCGGGGAGCTGTTTTTT. Its protein product is CASSLGLADLGELFF. This chain joins TRBV7-8 and TRBJ2-2; 11 bases are a match to TRBD2. Germline assignment: CDR1 SGHVS and CDR2 FQNEAQ. V shed 3 bases and J 7 bases; nucleotides not matched to a gene: 4. The CDR3 covers 15 residues.

The chain carries TRBV19 and TRBJ1-5, with TRBD1 identical over 9 bases. Germline V lookup: CDR1 LNHDA, CDR2 SQIVND (reference sequence). Trimming at V came to 9 bases and at J to 6 bases, leaving 3 bases not matched to a gene. The CDR3 loop spans 12 amino acids. The CDR3 DNA follows: TGTGCCAGAGAACAGGGGGCTCAGCCCCAGCATTTT. Protein: CAREQGAQPQHF.

This chain joins TRBV4-1 and TRBJ2-7, with D perhaps matching TRBD1 (5 bases). The V and J ends lost 0 bases and 2 bases respectively, with 17 bases between them. CDR1 is MGHRA, CDR2 YSYEKL, per germline. This CDR3 region has 17 residues. The CDR3 protein is CASSQEGEQAQTYEQYV. The DNA of the CDR3 is TGCGCCAGCAGCCAAGAAGGAGAACAGGCCCAGACCTACGAGCAGTACGTC.

This sequence joins TRBV5-1 and TRBJ1-3; 7 bases line up with TRBD1. J was trimmed by 4 bases and V by 2 bases; bases with no gene match: 6. CDR3 length: 15 amino acids. Germline CDR1 reads SGHRS; CDR2 reads YFSETQ. The CDR3 loop is CASSFDRVTGNTIYF. In DNA, the CDR3 is TGCGCCAGCAGCTTCGACAGGGTGACGGGAAACACCATATATTTT.

Notes on this clone: The sample holds other DNA sequences that translate to the same CDR3. This chain uses TRBV2 with TRBJ1-1; no reliable D call. Trimming left V 6 bases short and J 7 bases short, with 6 bases between. The CDR3 spans 10 residues. Germline V CDR1 and CDR2: SNHLY, FYNNEI. The CDR3 DNA sequence: TGTGCCAGCAGGCGGGGTGAAGCTTTCTTT. It specifies CASRRGEAFF.